A selection of T cell receptor beta chains follows, all from one sample in a study of cytomegalovirus exposure and HLA in healthy donors. The repertoire was sequenced with immunoSEQ multiplex PCR; TCRdb's copy has only in-frame clones and lacks some. Altogether around 50,000 clones are present, approximately 93% being singletons, with the ten largest covering less than 6%. Sequenced input: PBMCs. These receptors came from a woman under 30 in good health and CMV-seronegative. Both conserved end residues are part of each CDR3. The D gene is left open where the match is weak.

d_call j_call v_call cdr3_aa
. TRBJ1-1 TRBV4-3 CASSQYPGATEAFF
TRBD1 TRBJ1-1 TRBV2 CASMRGQQNTEAFF
. TRBJ1-3 TRBV7-6 CASSLGSSGNTIYF
. TRBJ1-5 TRBV11-3 CASSLRVGQPQHF
TRBD1 TRBJ1-2 TRBV19 CASSIMGQANYGYTF
. TRBJ2-7 TRBV7-2 CASSLQRGYEQYF
. TRBJ2-3 TRBV29-1 CSVESSGGTSFSTDTQYF
TRBD1 TRBJ2-5 TRBV5-1 CASSHTGTAQETQYF
TRBD1 TRBJ1-2 TRBV5-6 CASSLGGRGQNYGYTF
. TRBJ2-3 TRBV5-6 CASSSGTLREGTQYF
. TRBJ1-1 TRBV7-9 CASSPTRGRLNTEAFF
. TRBJ2-3 TRBV27 CASSLSYGGPTDTQYF
. TRBJ1-2 TRBV6-1 CASSELAGDVPSGGYTF
TRBD1 TRBJ1-1 TRBV27 CASSPFPGQGMNTEAFF
. TRBJ1-1 TRBV5-4 CASSRRTEGDTEAFF
. TRBJ2-3 TRBV5-1 CASSLRGGWEVADTQYF
. TRBJ1-5 TRBV27 CASSPLPDQPQHF
. TRBJ2-7 TRBV7-6 CASSLAIGVLSYEQYF
TRBD2 TRBJ2-2 TRBV7-2 CASSRTGGQNTGELFF
TRBD1 TRBJ1-1 TRBV10-3 CAISESAGTAFTEAFF
. TRBJ1-5 TRBV6-5 CASSRQGGQPQHF
TRBD2 TRBJ2-3 TRBV6-1 CASSEPGAGGVPSTDTQYF
. TRBJ1-5 TRBV14 CASSRRTYSNQPQHF
. TRBJ2-1 TRBV10-1 CASSARGLLYNEQFF
. TRBJ2-1 TRBV27 CASSLFSGPPPDEQFF
TRBD1 TRBJ1-2 TRBV19 CATLAPTGGIFGYTF
. TRBJ2-7 TRBV15 CATSIKFQAGGFRYEQYF
TRBD1 TRBJ2-3 TRBV18 CASSPLYRTGYTDTQYF
TRBD2 TRBJ2-1 TRBV5-1 CASSLVLAGGYNEQFF
. TRBJ2-1 TRBV5-1 CASSLAIPGLPVATSNEQFF
TRBD2 TRBJ2-7 TRBV7-8 CASSLALRGNYEQYF
TRBD1 TRBJ1-2 TRBV27 CASSLLPPGQGTYGYTF
TRBD1 TRBJ2-1 TRBV6-1 CASSEYRGSGYNEQFF
. TRBJ2-1 TRBV2 CASRQQTNEQFF
. TRBJ2-7 TRBV5-6 CASSLAGTSYEQYF
. TRBJ2-2 TRBV18 CASSPAGNTGELFF
. TRBJ2-5 TRBV6-5 CASSWLEAQETQYF